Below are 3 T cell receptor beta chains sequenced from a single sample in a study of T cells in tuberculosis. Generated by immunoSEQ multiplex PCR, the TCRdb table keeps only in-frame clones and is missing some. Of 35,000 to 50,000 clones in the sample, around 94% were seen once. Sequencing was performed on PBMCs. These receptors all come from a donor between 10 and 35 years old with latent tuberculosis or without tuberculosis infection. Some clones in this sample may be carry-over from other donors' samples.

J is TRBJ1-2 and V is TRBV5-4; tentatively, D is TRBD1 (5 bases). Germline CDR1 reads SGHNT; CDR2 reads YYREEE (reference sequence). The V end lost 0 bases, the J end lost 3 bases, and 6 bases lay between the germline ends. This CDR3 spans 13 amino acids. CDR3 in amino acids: CASSLARDYGYTF. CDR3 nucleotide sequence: TGTGCCAGCAGCTTGGCCAGGGACTATGGCTACACCTTC.

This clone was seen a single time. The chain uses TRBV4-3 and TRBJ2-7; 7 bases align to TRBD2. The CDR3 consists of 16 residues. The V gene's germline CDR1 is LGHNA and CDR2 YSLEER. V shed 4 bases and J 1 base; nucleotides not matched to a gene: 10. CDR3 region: CASSLWGPSGSYEQYF. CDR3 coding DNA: TGCGCCAGCAGCCTTTGGGGTCCTAGCGGTTCCTACGAGCAGTACTTC.

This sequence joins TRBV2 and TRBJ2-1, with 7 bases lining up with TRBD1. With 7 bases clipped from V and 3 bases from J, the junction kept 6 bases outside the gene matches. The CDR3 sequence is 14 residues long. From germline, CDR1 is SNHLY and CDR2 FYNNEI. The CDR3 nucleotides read TGTGCCAGCAAAGTGACAGGGAACTACAATGAGCAGTTCTTC. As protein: CASKVTGNYNEQFF.